Following are 25 T cell receptor beta chains from one sample sequenced in a study of blood T cell repertoires in COVID-19. Sequenced by immunoSEQ multiplex PCR; TCRdb stores in-frame clones only, minus some. The table includes fewer than 250,000 clones, roughly 88% detected once. The sequenced sample was PBMCs or T cells enriched from blood (not recorded which). The source of these receptors is a woman between 50 and 59 years old who had recovered from COVID-19.

The chain has TRBV19 and TRBJ1-5, with 8 bases that match TRBD1. This CDR3 has 17 amino acids. V was pared by 6 bases and J by 0 bases, with 10 bases of the junction left unmatched. Germline V gene data show CDR1 as LNHDA and CDR2 as SQIVND (reference sequence). CDR3 DNA sequence: TGTGCCAGTAGCCATAGGGGGGACAGGACTAGCAATCAGCCCCAGCATTTT. Residues: CASSHRGDRTSNQPQHF.

The CDR3 here is CASSRASWSSYNEQFF. The CDR3 coding sequence is TGTGCCAGCTCACGGGCTAGCTGGAGCTCCTACAATGAGCAGTTCTTC. The chain is built from TRBV18 and TRBJ2-1; D perhaps matches TRBD2 (5 bases). The germline V gene encodes CDR1 KGHSH and CDR2 LQKENI. The CDR3 totals 16 residues. V gave up 4 bases and J gave up 0 bases, with 13 bases separating them.

The V and J genes are TRBV6-6 and TRBJ2-7; 8 nucleotides align to TRBD1. Germline-derived CDR1 and CDR2 are MNHNY and SVGAGI (reference sequence). V shed 5 bases and J 2 bases; nucleotides not matched to a gene: 5. CDR3 size: 14 residues. CDR3 nucleotide sequence: TGTGCCAGCAGTCGCAGGGGGCTTACCTACGAGCAGTACTTC. Its protein product is CASSRRGLTYEQYF.

V and J are TRBV10-3 and TRBJ1-5, with 9 bases identical to TRBD1. Germline V gene lookup returns CDR1 ENHRY and CDR2 SYGVKD. The J segment lost 3 bases and the V segment lost 11 bases, leaving 8 bases of the junction unmatched. The CDR3 runs 14 residues. CDR3 sequence: CAARGQGNNQPQHF. Here the CDR3 DNA reads TGTGCCGCGAGGGGACAGGGAAACAATCAGCCCCAGCATTTT.

The chain employs TRBV19 and TRBJ2-1, with a tentative D call TRBD1 (7 bases). Between the trimmed V and J ends, which lost 5 bases and 1 base, there was a span of 15 bases. Germline CDR1 LNHDA, CDR2 SQIVND (reference sequence). The CDR3 spans 16 residues. CDR3 sequence: CASSSPRGESYNEQFF. CDR3 coding DNA: TGTGCCAGTAGTTCCCCCAGGGGGGAGTCCTACAATGAGCAGTTCTTC.

The chain carries TRBV28 and TRBJ1-5; a possible D gene is TRBD1 (6 bases). Per the germline V gene, CDR1 is MDHEN and CDR2 is SYDVKM. Trimming took off 7 bases at V and 2 bases at J, with 15 bases between the two ends. The CDR3 runs 15 residues. The CDR3, as DNA: TGTGCCAGCACCGCGGGGGGGCGTCGCAATCAGCCCCAGCATTTT. Amino acids: CASTAGGRRNQPQHF.

The V and J genes are TRBV27 and TRBJ1-4; D unclear. V shed 2 bases and J shed 5 bases, with 12 bases lying between them. Germline V CDR1 and CDR2: MNHEY, SMNVEV (reference sequence). The CDR3 totals 15 residues. CDR3 region: CASSLPIRLNEKLFF. Here the CDR3 DNA reads TGTGCCAGCAGTTTACCTATTCGGTTGAATGAAAAACTGTTTTTT.

This clone was seen just once. The rearrangement joins TRBV19 to TRBJ2-1; TRBD1 might be the D (6 bases). V lost 4 bases and J 1 base, leaving 11 bases between the germline ends. The CDR3 spans 15 residues. In germline, CDR1 is LNHDA, CDR2 SQIVND (reference sequence). CDR3 residues: CASSTQGWSYNEQFF. CDR3 nucleotide sequence: TGTGCCAGTAGTACCCAGGGGTGGTCCTACAATGAGCAGTTCTTC.

This chain uses TRBV19 with TRBJ2-2; tentatively, D is TRBD1 (6 bases). V was trimmed by 5 bases and J by 7 bases, leaving 11 bases between them. The CDR3 runs to 13 residues. Germline values: CDR1 LNHDA, CDR2 SQIVND (reference sequence). The CDR3: CASSLGGHGELFF. The DNA for the CDR3 is TGTGCCAGTAGTTTAGGGGGACACGGGGAGCTGTTTTTT.

This clone showed up just once. This rearrangement joins TRBV6-7 to TRBJ2-2; D might be TRBD1 (5 bases). TRBV6-7 is flagged as an ORF with uncertain function. V lost 5 bases and J lost 3, with 13 bases in between. The length of the CDR3 is 15 residues. The CDR3 region has the DNA TGTGCCAGCAGTCCAGGGTCCCTCGACACCGGGGAGCTGTTTTTT. Amino acids: CASSPGSLDTGELFF.

This clone was seen just once. The chain employs TRBV5-6 and TRBJ2-2; TRBD1 aligns across 7 bases. Germline CDR1 SGHDT, CDR2 YYEEEE. Trimming at V came to 4 bases and at J to 1 base, leaving 4 bases not matched to a gene. CDR3 length: 15 residues. CDR3 residues: CASSLGQLNTGELFF. Written as DNA, the CDR3 is TGTGCCAGCAGCCTGGGACAGCTGAACACCGGGGAGCTGTTTTTT.

In its sample, this clone was seen a few times. The CDR3 nucleotides are TGCAGTGCTAGTGCAGGGAACACTGAAGCTTTCTTT. This codes for CSASAGNTEAFF. V and J are TRBV20-1 and TRBJ1-1; unclear D gene. Germline-derived CDR1 and CDR2 are DFQATT and SNEGSKA (reference sequence). The CDR3 consists of 12 residues. V was trimmed by 3 bases and J by 1 base, leaving 6 bases between them.

The V call is TRBV28, the J call TRBJ2-7; perhaps TRBD2 as D (6 bases). This CDR3 is built from 16 residues. Trimming stripped 5 bases from V and 2 bases from J, with 19 bases between. Germline CDR1 MDHEN, CDR2 SYDVKM. The CDR3 loop is CASSMGLLRDPYEQYF. The CDR3 nucleotides read TGTGCCAGCAGTATGGGACTCCTGCGGGACCCCTACGAGCAGTACTTC. The full variable domain, in which reference TRBV28 and TRBJ2-7 provide the parts outside the CDR3, is DVKVTQSSRYLVKRTGEKVFLECVQDMDHENMFWYRQDPGLGLRLIYFSYDVKMKEKGDIPEGYSVSREKKERFSLILESASTNQTSMYLCASSMGLLRDPYEQYFGPGTRLTVT.

The chain is built from TRBV7-2 and TRBJ1-5; tentative D call: TRBD1 (6 bases). CDR1 and CDR2 (germline): SGHTA, FQGNSA. The CDR3 is 13 residues long. The V gene lost 3 bases and the J gene lost 6 bases, with 9 bases spanning the gap. CDR3 residues: CASSFQGRQPQHF. The CDR3, as DNA: TGTGCCAGCAGCTTTCAGGGGCGTCAGCCCCAGCATTTT.

The chain employs TRBV5-5 and TRBJ1-3, with D unresolved. The CDR3 runs to 15 residues. Between the trimmed V and J ends, which lost 0 bases and 0 bases, there was a span of 7 bases. Germline V gene data show CDR1 as SGHKS and CDR2 as YYEKEE (reference sequence). The CDR3 nucleotides are TGTGCCAGCAGCTTGGGGGGAGCCTCTGGAAACACCATATATTTT. This sequence encodes CASSLGGASGNTIYF.

The table lists this clone with a few counts. The V gene is TRBV28, the J gene TRBJ2-5, with a possible D match to TRBD2 (6 bases). CDR3 length: 14 residues. The V end lost 6 bases, the J end lost 2 bases, and 13 bases lay between the germline ends. Germline assignment: CDR1 MDHEN and CDR2 SYDVKM. The DNA for the CDR3 is TGTGCCAGCAGACTGGCGGGGAAACAAGAGACCCAGTACTTC. Amino acids: CASRLAGKQETQYF. Full variable domain (rest looked up from reference TRBV28 and TRBJ2-5): DVKVTQSSRYLVKRTGEKVFLECVQDMDHENMFWYRQDPGLGLRLIYFSYDVKMKEKGDIPEGYSVSREKKERFSLILESASTNQTSMYLCASRLAGKQETQYFGPGTRLLVL.

The gene calls are TRBV28 and TRBJ2-2, with 7 bases that match TRBD2. The germline gives CDR1 MDHEN, CDR2 SYDVKM. After removal of 7 bases from V and 6 bases from J, the junction contained 8 bases not matched to a gene. The CDR3 totals 14 residues. The CDR3 coding sequence is TGTGCCAGCACCAGGACTAGTGTCCCCGGGGAGCTGTTTTTT. Translation gives CASTRTSVPGELFF.

This chain uses TRBV4-1 with TRBJ2-7, with TRBD2 matching over 12 bases. This CDR3 is 15 amino acids long. Germline CDR1 and CDR2: MGHRA and YSYEKL. V was clipped by 4 bases and J by 1 base; unmatched bases: 2. The CDR3: CASSRTSGMSYEQYF. For the CDR3, the DNA is TGCGCCAGCAGCCGGACTAGCGGGATGTCCTACGAGCAGTACTTC.

The gene calls are TRBV30 and TRBJ1-1, with 7 bases lining up with TRBD1. The CDR3 has 13 residues. With 5 bases clipped from V and 0 bases from J, the junction kept 3 bases outside the gene matches. Looked up from germline, CDR1 is GTSNPN and CDR2 is SVGIG (reference sequence). The CDR3 DNA follows: TGTGCCTGGTTAGGACAGGTGAACACTGAAGCTTTCTTT. Translation gives CAWLGQVNTEAFF.

The rearrangement links TRBV6-4 to TRBJ1-3, with a possible D match to TRBD1 (5 bases). V lost 6 bases and J lost 0, with 12 bases in between. This CDR3 is built from 15 residues. Germline V gene lookup returns CDR1 MRHNA and CDR2 SNTAGT. The CDR3 sequence is CASRTTGASGNTIYF. In DNA, the CDR3 is TGTGCCAGCAGAACCACAGGAGCCTCTGGAAACACCATATATTTT.

The chain joins TRBV6-5 to TRBJ1-2; 7 bases map to TRBD1. The CDR3 extends over 15 amino acids. V trimming: 5 bases; J trimming: 5 bases; junction bases outside the gene matches: 11. The germline CDR1 and CDR2 sequences are MNHEY and SVGAGI. In nucleotides, the CDR3 is TGTGCCAGCAGTCCCGACAGACAGGGAATATATGGCTACACCTTC. It codes for CASSPDRQGIYGYTF.

In this sample, this clone turned up once. This sequence joins TRBV7-8 and TRBJ1-2, with D possibly being TRBD1 (5 bases). The CDR3 spans 17 residues. Germline loops: CDR1 SGHVS, CDR2 FQNEAQ. V was pared by 8 bases and J by 6 bases, with 28 bases between. Here the CDR3 DNA reads TGTGCCAGCCTGAGGGACGTATTCGCAGGGAGGGCCGATGGCTACACCTTC. Protein sequence: CASLRDVFAGRADGYTF. The full variable domain, its missing parts supplied by reference TRBV7-8 and TRBJ1-2, is GAGVSQSPRYKVAKRGQDVALRCDPISGHVSLFWYQQALGQGPEFLTYFQNEAQLDKSGLPSDRFFAERPEGSVSTLKIQRTQQEDSAVYLCASLRDVFAGRADGYTFGSGTRLTVV.

The rearrangement links TRBV5-5 to TRBJ1-2; D is perhaps TRBD1 (5 bases). The V gene's germline CDR1 is SGHKS and CDR2 YYEKEE (reference sequence). The V end was cut by 0 bases, the J end by 6 bases, with 9 bases between. This CDR3 spans 13 amino acids. The chain's CDR3 is CASSLARGDGYTF. The CDR3 nucleotides read TGTGCCAGCAGCTTGGCTCGGGGGGATGGCTACACCTTC. Using reference TRBV5-5 and TRBJ1-2 for the parts outside the CDR3, the full variable domain is DAGVTQSPTHLIKTRGQQVTLRCSPISGHKSVSWYQQVLGQGPQFIFQYYEKEERGRGNFPDRFSARQFPNYSSELNVNALLLGDSALYLCASSLARGDGYTFGSGTRLTVV.

The rearrangement uses TRBV7-8 and TRBJ2-7; TRBD2 aligns across 9 bases. The CDR3 is 16 amino acids. The ends lost 1 base at V and 2 bases at J; junction bases unmatched: 6. Germline V gene sequence: CDR1 SGHVS, CDR2 FQNEAQ. CDR3 nucleotides: TGTGCCAGCAGCTTAGGAGGCGGGGGGGCAACCTACGAGCAGTACTTC. Amino acid sequence: CASSLGGGGATYEQYF.

The rearrangement uses TRBV7-8 and TRBJ1-1; possibly TRBD1 for D (6 bases). CDR1 is SGHVS and CDR2 is FQNEAQ in the germline V gene. This CDR3 is 14 amino acids long. V was pared by 4 bases and J by 1 base, with 10 bases between. CDR3 sequence reads: CASSSGQPNTEAFF. CDR3 bases: TGTGCCAGCAGCTCAGGACAGCCGAACACTGAAGCTTTCTTT.